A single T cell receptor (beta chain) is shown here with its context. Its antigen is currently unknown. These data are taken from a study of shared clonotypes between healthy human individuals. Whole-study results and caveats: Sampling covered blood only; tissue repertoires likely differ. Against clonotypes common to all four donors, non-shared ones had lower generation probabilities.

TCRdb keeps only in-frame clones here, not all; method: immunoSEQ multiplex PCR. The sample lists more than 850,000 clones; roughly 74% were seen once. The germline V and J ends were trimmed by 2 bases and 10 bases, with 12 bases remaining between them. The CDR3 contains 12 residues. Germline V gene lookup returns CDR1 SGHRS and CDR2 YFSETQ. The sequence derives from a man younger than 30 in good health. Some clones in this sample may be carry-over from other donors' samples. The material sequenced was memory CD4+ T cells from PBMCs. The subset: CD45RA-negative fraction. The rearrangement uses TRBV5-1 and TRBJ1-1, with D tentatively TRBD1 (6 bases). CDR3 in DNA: TGCGCCAGCAGCTTTGAGGACAGTCGAGCTTTCTTT. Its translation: CASSFEDSRAFF.